A selection of T cell receptor beta chains follows, all from one sample in a study of T cell responses to AZD1222 COVID-19 vaccine. The repertoire was sequenced with immunoSEQ multiplex PCR; TCRdb's copy has only in-frame clones and lacks some. The sample carries about 99,000 clones, approximately 89% recorded once. The sample here was peripheral blood, taken 28 days after the second dose of the MenACWY control vaccine. Receptors were obtained from an adult who received the MenACWY meningococcal vaccine as a control. Both conserved end residues are part of each CDR3. The D gene is left open where the match is weak. Clone size is stated in some rows and not others, as once, few, many or a class when expanded.

v_gene	j_gene	d_gene	abundance	CDR3nt	CDR3aa
TRBV10-1	TRBJ2-7	-	-	TGCGCCAGCAGTGAAGTTGGGGGGGCCCACCCTAAGGAGCAGTACTTC	CASSEVGGAHPKEQYF
TRBV5-5	TRBJ1-5	-	-	TGTGCCAGCAGCCGGAGCCCGGTGACAGAGCCCCAGCCCCAGCATTTT	CASSRSPVTEPQPQHF
TRBV29-1	TRBJ2-5	TRBD1	-	TGCAGCGCTTCCCCGGTGGGGACAGGCCTTAGGACCCAGTACTTC	CSASPVGTGLRTQYF
TRBV7-8	TRBJ2-6	-	-	TGTGCCAGCAGCCCGTCGGGGGTTGGGGCCAACGTCCTGACTTTC	CASSPSGVGANVLTF
TRBV9	TRBJ2-5	-	-	TGTGCCAGCAGCCCCCGGGTTGGAGAGACCCAGTACTTC	CASSPRVGETQYF
TRBV29-1	TRBJ2-6	-	-	TGCAGCGCCTGGGGGGCCTCAGGGGCCAACGTCCTGACTTTC	CSAWGASGANVLTF
TRBV3-1/TRBV3-2	TRBJ1-1	-	-	TGTGCCAGCAGCCCGCAGGGGAACCCTCTAGGAGCTTTCTTT	CASSPQGNPLGAFF
TRBV7-3	TRBJ2-7	-	once	TGTGCCAGCAGCCCCGGGCCAGGGGAGTACGAGCAGTACTTC	CASSPGPGEYEQYF
TRBV6-6	TRBJ1-5	-	once	TGTGCCAGCAGTTACTCGACAGGATATAGCAATCAGCCCCAGCATTTT	CASSYSTGYSNQPQHF
TRBV12-3/TRBV12-4	TRBJ1-2	-	-	TGTGCCAGCAGTTTAGGGCAAGGACGCTACACCTTC	CASSLGQGRYTF
TRBV18	TRBJ1-1	-	-	TGTGCCAGCTCACGAGGGGCGAACACTGAAGCTTTCTTT	CASSRGANTEAFF
TRBV9	TRBJ1-1	-	-	TGTGCCAGCAGCGGGTCGAGAGGGACTCTCCCCACCAACTACGCTGAAGCTTTCTTT	CASSGSRGTLPTNYAEAFF
TRBV5-6	TRBJ2-6	-	-	TGTGCCAGCAGCTCCCCCTTAAGCTCTGGGGCCAACGTCCTGACTTTC	CASSSPLSSGANVLTF
TRBV6-5	TRBJ2-7	TRBD1	-	TGTGCCAGCAGTTACGGGGGGGACAGGGCGTGGGACGAGCAGTACTTC	CASSYGGDRAWDEQYF
TRBV5-4	TRBJ1-2	-	-	TGTGCCAGCAGCCGCTCGGTGGGTAACTATGGCTACACCTTC	CASSRSVGNYGYTF
TRBV28	TRBJ2-7	TRBD2	-	TGTGCCAGCAGTTTATTTACTAGCGGGGGGGACTTGCCCTACGAGCAGTACTTC	CASSLFTSGGDLPYEQYF
TRBV5-1	TRBJ1-3	-	-	TGCGCCAGCAGCTTGGGGGTAACTGGAAACACCATATATTTT	CASSLGVTGNTIYF
TRBV12-3/TRBV12-4	TRBJ1-1	-	-	TGTGCCAGCAGTTTGAGGGGCGTTGGTGGAGCTTTCTTT	CASSLRGVGGAFF
TRBV4-1	TRBJ1-5	-	few	TGCGCCAGCAGCCTATTCCGGGACACCACTTTCAATCAGCCCCAGCATTTT	CASSLFRDTTFNQPQHF